One sample yielded the 18 T cell receptor beta chains listed below, sequenced in a study of blood T cell repertoires in COVID-19. Using immunoSEQ multiplex PCR, the repertoire was profiled, and TCRdb retains in-frame clones only, with some absent. The repertoire holds over 110,000 clones, with more than 60% as singletons. The specimen sequenced was peripheral blood. The receptors come from an elderly man with acute or convalescent COVID-19.

V usage is TRBV28 and J usage is TRBJ2-1; 12 bases fit TRBD2. The CDR3 is 16 residues long. With V trimmed by 4 bases and J by 1 base, 2 bases remained unmatched. CDR1 and CDR2 (germline): MDHEN, SYDVKM. The CDR3 DNA reads as TGTGCCAGCAGTTCGACTAGCGGGGGATCCTACAATGAGCAGTTCTTC. Translated: CASSSTSGGSYNEQFF.

This sequence joins TRBV28 and TRBJ2-7, with D perhaps matching TRBD2 (6 bases). CDR3 length equals 14 residues. Trimming removed 6 bases at V and 3 bases at J, with 15 bases between. Germline V CDR1 and CDR2: MDHEN, SYDVKM. The CDR3: CASSRGGSHYEQYF. The DNA for the CDR3 is TGTGCCAGCAGCCGCGGAGGGAGTCACTACGAGCAGTACTTC.

The chain recombines TRBV10-3 with TRBJ2-6; 8 nucleotides align to TRBD1. Germline V gene sequence: CDR1 ENHRY, CDR2 SYGVKD. CDR3 length: 18 amino acids. V trimming: 3 bases; J trimming: 2 bases; junction bases outside the gene matches: 9. CDR3 region: CAISETGQGSTGANVLTF. The CDR3 DNA is TGTGCCATCAGTGAAACTGGACAGGGTAGCACTGGGGCCAACGTCCTGACTTTC.

The chain recombines TRBV18 with TRBJ1-1; D gene ambiguous. Germline values: CDR1 KGHSH, CDR2 LQKENI. V was shortened by 0 bases and J by 3 bases, with 8 bases between the two germline ends. This CDR3 comprises 14 residues. The CDR3 bases are TGTGCCAGCTCACCACCGTCGAGTTACACTGAAGCTTTCTTT. This translates into CASSPPSSYTEAFF.

CDR3 in amino acids: CASSSGTGEEKLFF. CDR3 coding DNA: TGTGCCAGCAGCTCCGGGACAGGGGAAGAAAAACTGTTTTTT. The chain joins TRBV11-2 to TRBJ1-4, with 10 nucleotides matching TRBD1. This CDR3 is 14 amino acids long. Germline values: CDR1 SGHAT, CDR2 FQNNGV. V lost 4 bases and J lost 8; bases outside the gene matches: 4.

The chain employs TRBV20-1 and TRBJ1-2; 8 nucleotides agree with TRBD1. The CDR3 spans 17 residues. Germline V gives CDR1 DFQATT, CDR2 SNEGSKA (reference sequence). J lost 0 bases, V lost 3 bases, and 12 bases had no gene match. CDR3 protein: CSASEGQGEGSNYGYTF. DNA for the CDR3: TGCAGTGCTAGTGAAGGACAGGGAGAGGGGTCTAACTATGGCTACACCTTC.

This chain joins TRBV5-1 and TRBJ2-7; 7 bases are a match to TRBD2. The length of the CDR3 is 15 residues. The trim removed 0 bases at V and 3 bases at J, leaving 6 bases unmatched. Germline lookup yields CDR1 SGHRS and CDR2 YFSETQ. The CDR3 coding sequence is TGCGCCAGCAGCTTGGAGGGCGGGAGCAACTACGAGCAGTACTTC. It is translated as CASSLEGGSNYEQYF.

This clone was observed a handful of times. The J gene is TRBJ1-6, the V gene TRBV6-5; 10 nucleotides agree with TRBD1. After removal of 8 bases from V and 15 bases from J, the junction contained 13 bases not matched to a gene. Germline values: CDR1 MNHEY, CDR2 SVGAGI. CDR3 length equals 14 residues. CDR3 coding DNA: TGTGCCAGCGGTACCGGGACAGGGGAACCTCTCCTCCACTTT. It codes for CASGTGTGEPLLHF.

This clone came up a few times. V is TRBV19 and J is TRBJ1-2, with 7 bases lining up with TRBD1. V gave up 6 bases and J gave up 6 bases; unmatched junction bases: 10. The CDR3 is 14 residues long. From germline, CDR1 is LNHDA and CDR2 SQIVND (reference sequence). CDR3 DNA sequence: TGTGCCAGTAGCGTAGACAGGGAAAACGATGGCTACACCTTC. Protein: CASSVDRENDGYTF.

This clone was recorded only once. The gene calls are TRBV5-1 and TRBJ2-3; maybe TRBD2 (5 bases). The V end lost 2 bases, the J end lost 4 bases, and 8 bases lay between the germline ends. The germline CDR1 and CDR2 sequences are SGHRS and YFSETQ. The CDR3 extends over 13 amino acids. DNA of the CDR3: TGCGCCAGCAGCTTTAGCGCATCAGATACGCAGTATTTT. It specifies CASSFSASDTQYF.

The rearrangement joins TRBV2 to TRBJ2-1, with D perhaps matching TRBD1 (5 bases). The CDR3 totals 12 residues. Germline V lookup: CDR1 SNHLY, CDR2 FYNNEI. V was shortened by 10 bases and J by 2 bases, with 9 bases between the two germline ends. The DNA for the CDR3 is TGTGCCACCCAGGGTACCTACAATGAGCAGTTCTTC. It translates to CATQGTYNEQFF.

Regarding this clone: Other DNA sequences within the sample encode an identical CDR3. This rearrangement joins TRBV2 to TRBJ1-2, with 7 bases that match TRBD1. Germline trimming cut 4 bases from V and 5 bases from J; bases unmatched to any gene: 4. The CDR3 runs 13 residues. CDR1 is SNHLY and CDR2 is FYNNEI in the germline V gene. This CDR3 reads CASSAGTAYGYTF. Here the CDR3 DNA reads TGTGCCAGCAGTGCCGGGACAGCATATGGCTACACCTTC.

The rearrangement links TRBV11-2 to TRBJ1-5; tentative D call: TRBD1 (6 bases). V lost 3 bases and J 5 bases, leaving 14 bases between the germline ends. The CDR3 covers 15 residues. Per the germline V gene, CDR1 is SGHAT and CDR2 is FQNNGV. The CDR3 region is CASSLGAGFDQPQHF. CDR3 DNA sequence: TGTGCCAGCAGCTTGGGGGCAGGGTTTGATCAGCCCCAGCATTTT.

V and J are TRBV28 and TRBJ2-7; the D gene is possibly TRBD2 (6 bases). CDR1 is MDHEN, CDR2 SYDVKM, per germline. V lost 3 bases, J lost 3 bases, and 9 bases lay in between. The CDR3 is 13 residues long. The CDR3 here is CASSLRGGYEQYF. In DNA form, the CDR3 reads TGTGCCAGCAGTTTGCGGGGTGGCTACGAGCAGTACTTC.

The chain uses TRBV28 and TRBJ2-2; 9 nucleotides agree with TRBD1. V trimming: 8 bases; J trimming: 3 bases; junction bases outside the gene matches: 13. The CDR3 sequence is 17 residues long. Per the germline V gene, CDR1 is MDHEN and CDR2 is SYDVKM. The CDR3 nucleotides are TGTGCCAGCTATCAAAGACCGGGACAGGGTCACACCGGGGAGCTGTTTTTT. Amino acids: CASYQRPGQGHTGELFF.

The rearrangement links TRBV10-1 to TRBJ2-7; D remains ambiguous. Germline V gives CDR1 WNHNN, CDR2 SYGVQD (reference sequence). The CDR3 contains 12 residues. Trimming removed 3 bases at V and 3 bases at J, with 6 bases between. The CDR3 sequence is CASSEVSYEQYF. The CDR3 DNA reads TGCGCCAGCAGTGAAGTCAGCTACGAGCAGTACTTC.

J is TRBJ2-7 and V is TRBV9; 8 bases are a match to TRBD2. Germline V gives CDR1 SGDLS, CDR2 YYNGEE. The CDR3 consists of 15 residues. Trimming at V came to 3 bases and at J to 3 bases, leaving 8 bases not matched to a gene. DNA for the CDR3: TGTGCCAGCAGCGCTGCCCCCGGGACTAGCTACGAGCAGTACTTC. Translated, it gives CASSAAPGTSYEQYF.

This chain links TRBV11-3 with TRBJ2-2; 8 bases are shared with TRBD2. Germline-derived CDR1 and CDR2 are SGHNT and YENEEA. Losses at the gene ends were 2 bases for V and 3 bases for J; bases not matched to a gene: 5. This CDR3 is built from 16 residues. Written as DNA, the CDR3 is TGTGCCAGCAGCTTATCCGTAGCGGGGCACACCGGGGAGCTGTTTTTT. Translation gives CASSLSVAGHTGELFF.